This is a list of T cell receptor beta chains from one sample in a study of tumor-infiltrating lymphocytes in primary liver carcinoma. TCRdb reprocessed the multiplex PCR reads via MiXCR and lists one record per CDR3 protein. The sample lists 300,000 to 400,000 distinct CDR3 sequences; approximately 60% were seen once. The sequenced material came from peripheral blood. The receptor source for this set is a man aged 40-55 years with primary liver carcinoma and hepatitis B virus infection. Both conserved end residues are part of each CDR3. D genes are given only for firm matches. Clone sizes are given selectively: once, few, many, or a class where the clone is expanded.

.,TRBV10-3,TRBJ1-1,.,TGTGCCACCAGTGAGACTGGATTCGGCACTGAAGCTATCTTT,CATSETGFGTEAIF
.,TRBV7-3,TRBJ2-7,.,TGTGCCAGCAGCGCCGACGGGTACGAGCAGTACTTC,CASSADGYEQYF
.,TRBV6-1,TRBJ1-1,.,TGTGCCAGCAGTGATGTTCGGGGGACTGAGGCTCTCTTT,CASSDVRGTEALF
TRBD2,TRBV6-5,TRBJ2-7,many,TGTGCCAGCAGTGGTGGGACTAGCGGGAGTCACGAGCAGTACTTC,CASSGGTSGSHEQYF
TRBD2,TRBV11-1,TRBJ2-7,many,TGTGCCAGCAGCCTAAGAGGACGAGGCGGGAGCATAGTCTACGAGCAGTACTTC,CASSLRGRGGSIVYEQYF
.,TRBV10-3,TRBJ2-1,.,TGTCCCATTAGTGAGTCCACCAGAAGTCTTGAGCAGTTCTTC,CPISESTRSLEQFF
.,TRBV5-1,TRBJ2-5,few,TGCGCCAGCAGTCTACATCTTCAGCAAGAGACCCAGTACTTC,CASSLHLQQETQYF
.,TRBV10-3,TRBJ1-2,.,TGTGCCATCAGTGGCCATGGAGGTAACTATGGCTACACCTTC,CAISGHGGNYGYTF
TRBD2,TRBV7-9,TRBJ2-3,.,TGTGCCAGGAGTCGGACTAGCATAGATACGCAGTATTTT,CARSRTSIDTQYF
TRBD2,TRBV7-2,TRBJ2-5,.,TGTGCCAGCAGGCTAGCGGGAGCAGAGACCCAGTACTTC,CASRLAGAETQYF
.,TRBV5-5,TRBJ2-3,.,TGTGCCAGCACCGTACAATGGACAGATACGCAGTATTTT,CASTVQWTDTQYF
.,TRBV5-6,TRBJ2-1,few,TGTGCCAGCAGCCCGGCTCACGGGCAAAGCAATGAGCAGTTCTTC,CASSPAHGQSNEQFF
.,TRBV5-1,TRBJ2-7,many,TGCGCCAGCAGCTTGGGGGCAGGCCTCTCCTACGAGCAGTACTTC,CASSLGAGLSYEQYF
.,TRBV29-1,TRBJ2-3,.,TGCAGCGTTGAGGAGGGTCACGTAGTAGATGCACCGCAGTATTTC,CSVEEGHVVDAPQYF
.,TRBV5-8,TRBJ2-7,few,TGTGCCAGCAGATTCAATGCGGAGCAGTACTTC,CASRFNAEQYF
.,TRBV7-9,TRBJ2-5,.,TGTGCCAGCAGCTTAGCACACCCGTACCAAGAGACCCAGTACTTC,CASSLAHPYQETQYF
TRBD2,TRBV5-6,TRBJ2-7,.,TGTGTCAGCAGCAACGGACTAGCGTTTGGCGAGCAGTACTTC,CVSSNGLAFGEQYF
.,TRBV6-2/TRBV6-3,TRBJ2-2,.,TGTGCCAGCAGTTGGATGGGGCCGATCACCGGGGAGCTTTTTTTT,CASSWMGPITGELFF
.,TRBV7-8,TRBJ1-5,many,TGTGCCAGCAGCTTTGAGGGGCGCGGCAATCAGCCCCAGCATTTT,CASSFEGRGNQPQHF
TRBD1,TRBV5-6,TRBJ1-1,few,TGTGCCAGCAGCCGGGACAGCCTGAACACTGAAGCTTTCTTT,CASSRDSLNTEAFF
.,TRBV6-1,TRBJ1-1,many,TGTGCCAGCAGTGTTCCGGGACACAAGAACACTGAAGCTTTCTTT,CASSVPGHKNTEAFF
.,TRBV7-8,TRBJ2-5,.,TGTGCCAGCATCGAGGGACTTCAAGAGACCCAGTACTTC,CASIEGLQETQYF
.,TRBV30,TRBJ1-1,few,TGTGCCTGGAGTGTACTGGGTTCTGAGGCCTTCTTT,CAWSVLGSEAFF
.,TRBV12-3/TRBV12-4,TRBJ1-1,.,TGTGCCAGCAGTTTGAGTGAGCAGGGGAACATTGATGCTTTCTTT,CASSLSEQGNIDAFF
TRBD2,TRBV10-3,TRBJ2-7,.,TGTGCCATCAGTGAGTCGATTTTGCTAGCGGGAACAGAGCAGTACTTC,CAISESILLAGTEQYF
TRBD2,TRBV5-4,TRBJ2-3,few,TGTGCCAGCAGCTTGAAACGGGAGGCGAGCACAGATACGCAGTATTTT,CASSLKREASTDTQYF
.,TRBV4-3,TRBJ1-1,many,TGCGCCAGCAGCCAAGATTTAAGACAGGACGGGACTGAAGCTTTCTTT,CASSQDLRQDGTEAFF
.,TRBV4-2,TRBJ1-2,many,TGTGCCAGCAGCCACCCTCAAGAGGATAACTATGGCTACACCTTC,CASSHPQEDNYGYTF
TRBD2,TRBV10-2,TRBJ2-7,many,TGCGCCAGCAGTGGTAATCTAGCGGGACGTATCTCCTACGAGCAGTACTTC,CASSGNLAGRISYEQYF
.,TRBV4-3,TRBJ2-1,few,TGCGCCAGCAGCCAAGTTGGATACAGTGAGCAGTTCTTC,CASSQVGYSEQFF
.,TRBV4-1,TRBJ2-7,few,TGCGCCAGCAGCCAGGGGGGTGGGAGGTCCTACGAGCAGTACTTC,CASSQGGGRSYEQYF
.,TRBV30,TRBJ2-1,.,TGTGCCTGGAGCAACCCCCAGGGGGGTTCCTACAATGAGCAGTTCTTC,CAWSNPQGGSYNEQFF
TRBD2,TRBV12-3/TRBV12-4,TRBJ2-1,.,TGTGCCAGCGGTTTACAAGCGGGAGGGCCCCACGAGCAGTTCTTC,CASGLQAGGPHEQFF
TRBD1,TRBV7-9,TRBJ2-1,few,TGTGCCAGCAGCTCAAACCCCGGGACAGGGGTACGTCATGAGCAGTTCTTC,CASSSNPGTGVRHEQFF
.,TRBV12-3/TRBV12-4,TRBJ2-3,.,TGTGCCAGCAGTCCCAAGACAAGGGTGGGCACAGATACGCAGTATTTT,CASSPKTRVGTDTQYF
.,TRBV25-1,TRBJ1-6,.,TGTGCCAGCAGTAGAGGGACGAGGTATAATTCACCCCGCCACTTT,CASSRGTRYNSPRHF
.,TRBV4-3,TRBJ1-6,.,TGCGCCAGCAGCCAAGCCCACTATAATTCACCCTCCCACTTT,CASSQAHYNSPSHF
TRBD2,TRBV6-1,TRBJ2-7,once,TGTTCCAGCAGTGAAGCGGGACCGTACGAGCAGTACTTC,CSSSEAGPYEQYF
.,TRBV11-3,TRBJ2-2,.,TGTGCCGGCAGTTTAAGGACGGTCAACACCGGGGAGCTGTTTTTT,CAGSLRTVNTGELFF
.,TRBV6-1,TRBJ2-1,.,TGTGCCAGCAGTTCGGGTAGTGGCCACCGACCCTCCTACAATGAGCAGTTCTTC,CASSSGSGHRPSYNEQFF
.,TRBV12-3/TRBV12-4,TRBJ1-4,.,TGTGCCAGCAGTCGATCGGGCCTAGAAAAACTGTTTTTT,CASSRSGLEKLFF
TRBD1,TRBV28,TRBJ2-7,.,TGTGCCAGCAGTTTACCGCCGGGACAGGGGGTCGACGAGCAGTACTTC,CASSLPPGQGVDEQYF
.,TRBV6-2/TRBV6-3,TRBJ2-7,many,TGTGCCAGCAGTATTACTTACGAGCAGTACTTC,CASSITYEQYF
.,TRBV28,TRBJ1-1,.,TGTGCCAGCAGTTACACAGGGTTAGCTTTCTTT,CASSYTGLAFF
TRBD2,TRBV6-6,TRBJ2-7,.,TGTGCCAGCAGGCCGAGGTCGACTAGCGGGATCTTTTCCGAGCGGTACTTC,CASRPRSTSGIFSERYF
.,TRBV29-1,TRBJ1-2,many,TGCAGCGTTGAAGCTCCGTCGGAGGGGGTGGATGGCTACACCTTC,CSVEAPSEGVDGYTF
.,TRBV11-2,TRBJ2-3,.,TGTGCCAGCAGCTTAGGGGCGGCCACTAGCACAGGTACGCAGTATTTT,CASSLGAATSTGTQYF